The sequence of this TCR beta chain was determined in a study of shared clonotypes between healthy human individuals. Sequenced by immunoSEQ multiplex PCR; TCRdb stores in-frame clones only, minus some. The profile shows approximately 510,000 clones, 60% to 85% of them singletons. There are 13 residues in the CDR3. The V end lost 5 bases, the J end lost 2 bases, and 10 bases lay between the germline ends. The germline gives CDR1 SGHNT, CDR2 YYREEE (reference sequence). The chain has TRBV5-4 and TRBJ1-1, with no clear D. This receptor was identified in a woman aged 40 to 55 in good health. Some clones in this sample may be carry-over from other donors' samples. Sequences were obtained from PBMCs. The CDR3 region is CASSRRRNTEAFF. CDR3 nucleotide sequence: TGTGCCAGCAGTAGGAGGCGAAACACTGAAGCTTTCTTT.